This passage covers 5 T cell receptor beta chains from one sample sequenced in a study of blood T cell repertoires in COVID-19. The protocol was immunoSEQ multiplex PCR, while the TCRdb copy is restricted to in-frame clones and leaves out a portion. The table lists 50,000 to 75,000 clones, about 78% of them singletons, with roughly 21% in the top ten. What was sequenced was peripheral blood. These receptors were obtained from an elderly man with active or convalescent COVID-19.

DNA of the CDR3: TGTGCCAGCAGCTTACTAGGGCCGACAGGGTCCTACGAGCAGTACTTC. Its protein product is CASSLLGPTGSYEQYF. The chain combines TRBV7-9 with TRBJ2-7; 7 nucleotides line up with TRBD1. Germline trimming cut 2 bases from V and 1 base from J; bases unmatched to any gene: 8. CDR1 and CDR2 (germline): SEHNR, FQNEAQ (reference sequence). The CDR3 loop spans 16 amino acids.

This chain joins TRBV27 and TRBJ2-1, with D possibly TRBD1 on 6 matching bases. Germline lookup yields CDR1 MNHEY and CDR2 SMNVEV (reference sequence). The CDR3 length is 15 residues. Deletions cut 5 bases from V and 7 bases from J, with 18 bases between. The CDR3 spells CASSSQGIAENEQFF. Written as DNA, the CDR3 is TGTGCCAGCAGTAGTCAGGGGATAGCAGAGAATGAGCAGTTCTTC.

The chain combines TRBV6-2 or TRBV6-3 with TRBJ2-3; 8 bases line up with TRBD1. V trimming: 4 bases; J trimming: 6 bases; junction bases outside the gene matches: 12. This CDR3 contains 16 residues. The germline V gene encodes CDR1 MNHEY and CDR2 SVGEGT. In DNA form, the CDR3 reads TGTGCCAGCAGTTCTACCGGGACAGGACTTTCGGATACGCAGTATTTT. Amino acid sequence: CASSSTGTGLSDTQYF.

The rearrangement joins TRBV6-2 or TRBV6-3 to TRBJ2-7; a weak D match, TRBD1 (6 bases). This CDR3 contains 17 residues. Looked up from germline, CDR1 is MNHEY and CDR2 is SVGEGT. V lost 0 bases and J lost 4, with 19 bases in between. CDR3 sequence: CASSYSIWDTIGYEQYF. The CDR3 bases are TGTGCCAGCAGTTACTCGATCTGGGACACTATCGGGTACGAGCAGTACTTC.

The rearrangement uses TRBV29-1 and TRBJ2-1; 10 positions agree with TRBD1. Germline V gives CDR1 SQVTM, CDR2 ANQGSEA. J was trimmed by 10 bases and V by 7 bases; bases with no gene match: 4. This CDR3 region has 11 residues. CDR3 amino acids: CSGGTGVEQFF. CDR3 DNA: TGCAGCGGAGGGACAGGGGTCGAGCAGTTCTTC.